These 3 T cell receptor beta chains originate from one sample sequenced in a study of sequential checkpoint blockade in melanoma. Here immunoSEQ multiplex PCR was the method, and the copy in TCRdb shows in-frame clones only, minus some. The data show about 40,000 clones, 86% seen once. As for treatment: randomized to nivolumab then ipilimumab (arm A) or the reverse (arm B). Here the sequenced sample was CD8+ T cells sorted from blood (inferred from file names), taken from a patient given nivolumab and ipilimumab in sequence. These receptors came from a human donor with melanoma.

By share, this clone counts as hyperexpanded. The J gene is TRBJ2-7, the V gene TRBV14, with D maybe TRBD1 (5 bases). Germline values: CDR1 SGHDN, CDR2 FVKESK. The CDR3 totals 13 residues. V gave up 1 base and J gave up 3 bases, with 7 bases separating them. In nucleotides, the CDR3 is TGTGCCAGCAGCCAAGCCAGGGACTACGAGCAGTACGTC. Protein: CASSQARDYEQYV.

The chain joins TRBV13 to TRBJ2-5; D may be TRBD2 (6 bases). The CDR3 extends over 14 amino acids. Germline V gene lookup returns CDR1 PRHDT and CDR2 FYEKMQ (reference sequence). Trimming stripped 2 bases from V and 0 bases from J, with 7 bases between. The CDR3 protein is CASSLLANQETQYF. As DNA, the CDR3 is TGTGCCAGCAGCTTACTAGCGAACCAAGAGACCCAGTACTTC.

This chain joins TRBV4-1 and TRBJ2-7; TRBD1 aligns across 9 bases. This CDR3 contains 15 residues. Germline lookup yields CDR1 MGHRA and CDR2 YSYEKL. With V trimmed by 4 bases and J by 1 base, 5 bases remained unmatched. CDR3 amino acids: CASSLTGGLSYEQYF. CDR3 coding DNA: TGCGCCAGCAGCCTAACAGGGGGCCTTTCCTACGAGCAGTACTTC.